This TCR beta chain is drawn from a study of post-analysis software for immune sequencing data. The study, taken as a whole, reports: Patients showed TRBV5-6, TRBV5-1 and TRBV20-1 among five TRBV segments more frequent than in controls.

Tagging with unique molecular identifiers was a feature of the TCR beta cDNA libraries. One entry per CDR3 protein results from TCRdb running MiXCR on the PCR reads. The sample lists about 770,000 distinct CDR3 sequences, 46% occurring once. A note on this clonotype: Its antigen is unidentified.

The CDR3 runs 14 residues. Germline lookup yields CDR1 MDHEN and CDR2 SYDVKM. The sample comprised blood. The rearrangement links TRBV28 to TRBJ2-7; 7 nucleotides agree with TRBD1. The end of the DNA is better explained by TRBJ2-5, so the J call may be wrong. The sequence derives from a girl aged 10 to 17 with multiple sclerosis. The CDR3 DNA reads TGTGCCAGCAGTGATCTCAGGGGGATGAAGACCCAGTACTTC. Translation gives CASSDLRGMKTQYF.